A single TCR beta chain is shown here with its context. Its antigen is not identified. This entry comes from a study of identical twins. Findings of the study overall: Twins' excess sharing was less marked for out-of-frame beta sequences.

Using its own MiXCR run on the 5' RACE reads, TCRdb lists one record per CDR3 protein. Among hundreds of thousands of distinct CDR3 sequences listed, about 20% were seen once. The CDR3 is 14 amino acids. V gave up 6 bases and J gave up 6 bases, with 14 bases separating them. This same sample was also part of a study on T cells expressing NK-cell markers. That investigation notes: Beta-chain profiling covered CD3+CD56+NKG2C+, CD3+CD56+NKG2C- and CD3+CD56-NKG2C+ sorted subsets.

This TCR was recovered from a woman aged 18-29 years in good health. The sequencing input was PBMCs. V usage is TRBV12-3 or TRBV12-4 and J usage is TRBJ2-2, with D unclear. The CDR3: CASSYRAGSGELFF. The DNA of the CDR3 is TGTGCCAGCAGCTACAGAGCAGGATCCGGGGAGCTGTTTTTT.